This T cell receptor beta chain was found in a study of technical replicates of blood from a handful of donors. V was pared by 0 bases and J by 5 bases, with 10 bases between. This CDR3 has 14 residues. Germline V lookup: CDR1 MGHRA, CDR2 YSYEKL. Repertoires were generated with immunoSEQ multiplex PCR, while TCRdb's copy carries only in-frame clones and drops some. The profile covers about 89,000 clones, with approximately 93% appearing a single time and around 0.22% taken by the ten largest. The sequenced sample consisted of T cells isolated from PBMCs. This sequence was found in a human donor in good health. The V and J genes are TRBV4-1 and TRBJ2-5; tentatively, D is TRBD1 (6 bases). The CDR3 DNA follows: TGCGCCAGCAGCCAAGAAGCAGGGGCCGAGACCCAGTACTTC. Its protein is CASSQEAGAETQYF.